This T cell receptor (beta chain) was observed in a study of shared clonotypes between healthy human individuals. As to this clone: Its antigen is still unknown.

Whole-study results and caveats: Enrolling few donors narrowed the genetic and exposure-history diversity that was represented.

The data were produced by immunoSEQ multiplex PCR, yet TCRdb's version contains in-frame clones alone and is incomplete. The repertoire includes approximately 320,000 clones, around 87% of them detected once, and about 17% sits in the top ten. The sequenced sample consisted of memory CD8+ T cells sorted from blood. The sample's subset: CD45RO+ cells pooled with CCR7-negative TemRA cells. The origin of this receptor is a man aged 18 to 30 in good health.

In DNA, the CDR3 is TGTGCCAGCAGCCCAGGGCCTGATAGCAATCAGCCCCAGCATTTT. Protein product: CASSPGPDSNQPQHF. This chain connects TRBV7-4 to TRBJ1-5, with a weak D call TRBD1 (5 bases). Germline V gene sequence: CDR1 SGHVT, CDR2 SQSDAQ. CDR3 length: 15 residues. Deletions cut 5 bases from V and 0 bases from J, with 11 bases between.